Sequencing of this T cell receptor (beta chain) was carried out in a study of regulatory T cells in long-lasting Graves disease. Findings and limits, study-wide: Public clonotype sharing was higher in persistent than newly diagnosed patients.

This clonotype appeared many times. Its specificity is not known. Researchers made TCR beta libraries by using iRepertoire HTBI primers and running Arm-PCR on CDR3 regions. MiXCR, run by TCRdb on the multiplex PCR reads, gives a single entry per CDR3 protein. The sample has 400,000 to 500,000 distinct CDR3 sequences; about 22% are singletons. Per the germline V gene, CDR1 is SNHLY and CDR2 is FYNNEI. The junction had 5 bases not matched to a gene; V was cut back by 5 bases and J by 4 bases. The CDR3 sequence is 14 residues long. Time point: persistent/refractory GD, antithyroid drugs over 5 years with positive TRAb. From RNA extracted from PBMCs, the TCR library was made. The authors diagnosed Graves' disease using American Thyroid Association guidelines. Patients hailed from an endocrinology department in Xi'an, China.

This sequence joins TRBV2 and TRBJ1-2; TRBD1 agrees at 9 bases. This TCR was sampled from a female donor with Graves disease. The sequencing here drew on peripheral blood mononuclear cells (PBMCs), taken when the disease was refractory, from a patient treated with antithyroid drugs. The CDR3 nucleotides are TGTGCCAGCAGTCAACAGGGGGCTGCCTATGGCTACACCTTC. Protein product: CASSQQGAAYGYTF.